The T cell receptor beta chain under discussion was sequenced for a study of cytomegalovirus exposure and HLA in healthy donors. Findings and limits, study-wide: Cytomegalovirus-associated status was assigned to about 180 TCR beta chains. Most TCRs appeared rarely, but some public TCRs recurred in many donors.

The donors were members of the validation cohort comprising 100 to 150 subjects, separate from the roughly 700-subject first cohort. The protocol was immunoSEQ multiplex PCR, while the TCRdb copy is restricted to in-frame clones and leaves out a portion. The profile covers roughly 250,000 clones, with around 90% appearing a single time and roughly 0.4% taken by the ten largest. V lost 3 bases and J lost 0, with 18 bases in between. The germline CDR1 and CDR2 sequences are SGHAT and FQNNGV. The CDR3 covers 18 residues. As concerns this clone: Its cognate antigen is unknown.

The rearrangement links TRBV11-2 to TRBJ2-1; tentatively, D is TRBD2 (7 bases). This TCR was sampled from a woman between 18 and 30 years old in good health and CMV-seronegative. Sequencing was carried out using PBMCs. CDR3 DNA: TGTGCCAGCAGCTTGCCCGGAGGGGGGGCAAGCTCCTACAATGAGCAGTTCTTC. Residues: CASSLPGGGASSYNEQFF.